This entry is about one TCR beta chain. Its cognate antigen is unknown. This entry comes from a study of T cell responses to AZD1222 COVID-19 vaccine. Study-wide context: Second doses that came at about 4 or about 12 weeks were put together. Overall study findings and caveats: Reportedly, nearly half of unique spike TCRs recognized epitopes outside B.1.351/B.1.1.7 mutations.

This CDR3 comprises 13 residues. V lost 2 bases and J lost 3, with 5 bases in between. The germline V gene encodes CDR1 LGHNA and CDR2 YSLEER. Assay: immunoSEQ multiplex PCR; the TCRdb copy retains only in-frame clones and omits some. Of roughly 140,000 clones in the sample, almost 90% were seen once. The genes are TRBV4-3 and TRBJ2-1; no clear D. This sequence was found in an adult in good health. The sequencing here drew on peripheral blood, taken on day 0 of AZD1222 vaccination. Written as DNA, the CDR3 is TGCGCCAGCAGCCAAAAAGGCTACAATGAGCAGTTCTTC. It yields the protein CASSQKGYNEQFF.